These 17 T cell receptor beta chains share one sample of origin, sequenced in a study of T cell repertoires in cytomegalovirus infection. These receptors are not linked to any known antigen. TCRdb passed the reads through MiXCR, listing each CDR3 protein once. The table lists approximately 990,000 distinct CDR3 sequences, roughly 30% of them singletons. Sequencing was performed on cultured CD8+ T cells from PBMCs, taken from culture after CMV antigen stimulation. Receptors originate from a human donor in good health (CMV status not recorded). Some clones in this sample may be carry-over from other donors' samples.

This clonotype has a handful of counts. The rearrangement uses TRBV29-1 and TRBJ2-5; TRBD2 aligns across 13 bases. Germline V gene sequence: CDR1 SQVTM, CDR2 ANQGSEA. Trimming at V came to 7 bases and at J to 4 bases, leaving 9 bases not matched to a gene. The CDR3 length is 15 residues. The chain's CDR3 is CSAEGLAGTRETQYF. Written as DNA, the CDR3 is TGCAGCGCCGAGGGACTAGCGGGGACTCGAGAGACCCAGTACTTC.

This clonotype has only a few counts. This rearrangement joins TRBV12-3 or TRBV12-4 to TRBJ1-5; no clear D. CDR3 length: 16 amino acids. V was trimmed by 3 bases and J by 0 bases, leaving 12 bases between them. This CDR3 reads CASSFFGFDSNQPQHF. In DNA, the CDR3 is TGTGCCAGCAGTTTTTTCGGATTTGATAGCAATCAGCCCCAGCATTTT.

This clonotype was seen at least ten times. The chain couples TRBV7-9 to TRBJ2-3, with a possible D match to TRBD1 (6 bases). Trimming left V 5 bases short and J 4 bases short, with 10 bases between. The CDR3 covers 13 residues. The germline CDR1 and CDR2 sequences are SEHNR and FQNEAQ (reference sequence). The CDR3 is CASSPRGPDTQYF. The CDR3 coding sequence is TGTGCCAGCAGCCCCAGGGGCCCAGATACGCAGTATTTT.

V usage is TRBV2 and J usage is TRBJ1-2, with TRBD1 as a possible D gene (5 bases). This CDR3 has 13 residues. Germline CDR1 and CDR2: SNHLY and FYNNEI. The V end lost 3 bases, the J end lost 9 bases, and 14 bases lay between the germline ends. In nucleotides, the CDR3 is TGTGCCAGCAGTGAGGGGGTAGTTGAGAGCTACACCTTC. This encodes CASSEGVVESYTF.

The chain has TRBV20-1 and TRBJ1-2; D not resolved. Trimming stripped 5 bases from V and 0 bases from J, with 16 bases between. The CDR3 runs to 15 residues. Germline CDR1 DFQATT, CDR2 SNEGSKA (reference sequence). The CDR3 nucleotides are TGCAGTGCTTGGGAGGATAACCTAGCTAACTATGGCTACACCTTC. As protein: CSAWEDNLANYGYTF.

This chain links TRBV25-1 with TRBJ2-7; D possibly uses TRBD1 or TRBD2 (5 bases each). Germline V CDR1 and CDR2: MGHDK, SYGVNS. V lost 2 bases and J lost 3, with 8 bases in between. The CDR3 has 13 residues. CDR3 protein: CASSEEGYYEQYV. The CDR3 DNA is TGTGCCAGCAGTGAAGAGGGGTACTACGAGCAGTACGTC.

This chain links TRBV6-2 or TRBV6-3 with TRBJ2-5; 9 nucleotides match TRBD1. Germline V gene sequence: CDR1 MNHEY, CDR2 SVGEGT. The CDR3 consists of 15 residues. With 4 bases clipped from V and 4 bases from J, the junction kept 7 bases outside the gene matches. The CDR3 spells CASSFDRGWSETQYF. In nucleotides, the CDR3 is TGTGCCAGCAGTTTTGACAGGGGGTGGTCAGAGACCCAGTACTTC.

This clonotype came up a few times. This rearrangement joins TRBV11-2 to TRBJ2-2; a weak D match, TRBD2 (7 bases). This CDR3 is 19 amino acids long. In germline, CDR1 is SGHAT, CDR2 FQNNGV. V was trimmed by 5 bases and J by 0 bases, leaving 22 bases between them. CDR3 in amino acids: CASSPWQDRGATNTGELFF. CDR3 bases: TGTGCCAGCAGCCCCTGGCAAGACCGGGGGGCCACGAACACCGGGGAGCTGTTTTTT.

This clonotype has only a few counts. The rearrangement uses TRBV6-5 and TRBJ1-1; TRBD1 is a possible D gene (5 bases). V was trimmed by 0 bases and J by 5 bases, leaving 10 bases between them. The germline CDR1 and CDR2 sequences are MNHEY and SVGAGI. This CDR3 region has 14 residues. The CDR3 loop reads CASSYSHPGTEAFF. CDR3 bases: TGTGCCAGCAGTTACTCGCATCCAGGGACTGAAGCTTTCTTT.

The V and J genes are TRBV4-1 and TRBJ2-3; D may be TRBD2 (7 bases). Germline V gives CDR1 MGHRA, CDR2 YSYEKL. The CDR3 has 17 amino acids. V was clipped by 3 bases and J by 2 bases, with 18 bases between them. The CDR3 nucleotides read TGCGCCAGCAGCCAGGGAGTCGGGGGGCTAAACACAGATACGCAGTATTTT. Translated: CASSQGVGGLNTDTQYF.

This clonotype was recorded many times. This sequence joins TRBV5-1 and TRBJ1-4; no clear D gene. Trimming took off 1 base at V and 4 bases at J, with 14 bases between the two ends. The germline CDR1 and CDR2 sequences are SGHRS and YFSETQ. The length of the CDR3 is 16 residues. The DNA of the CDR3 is TGCGCCAGCAGCTTGTCCACAGCTACAATTAATGAAAAACTGTTTTTT. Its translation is CASSLSTATINEKLFF.

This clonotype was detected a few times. CDR3 amino acids: CASSSERPHMNTEAFF. CDR3 coding DNA: TGCGCCAGCAGTTCAGAACGCCCTCACATGAACACTGAAGCTTTCTTT. The chain joins TRBV4-1 to TRBJ1-1, with no clear D. The germline V gene encodes CDR1 MGHRA and CDR2 YSYEKL. The CDR3 runs to 16 residues. Trimming removed 6 bases from V and 0 bases from J, with 17 bases in between.

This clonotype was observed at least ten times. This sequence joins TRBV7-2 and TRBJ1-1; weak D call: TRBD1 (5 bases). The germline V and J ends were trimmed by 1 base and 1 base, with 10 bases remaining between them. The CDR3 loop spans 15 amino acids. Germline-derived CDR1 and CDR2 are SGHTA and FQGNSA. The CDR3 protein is CASSLVNGGNTEAFF. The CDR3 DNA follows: TGTGCCAGCAGCTTAGTCAATGGGGGGAACACTGAAGCTTTCTTT.

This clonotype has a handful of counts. The CDR3 DNA sequence: TGTGCCAGCAGCTTACCCCTCCTCCGGGACGAAACGCAGTATTTT. This gives the protein CASSLPLLRDETQYF. The chain joins TRBV7-9 to TRBJ2-3, with D perhaps given as TRBD1 or TRBD2 (5 bases each). The CDR3 has 15 amino acids. Germline V gene sequence: CDR1 SEHNR, CDR2 FQNEAQ (reference sequence). Trimming cost V 2 bases and J 9 bases, with 18 bases left between them.

CDR3 residues: CASSQDLGRGLGTEAFF. The DNA of the CDR3 is TGCGCCAGCAGCCAAGATTTAGGCAGGGGGCTGGGCACTGAAGCTTTCTTT. This chain uses TRBV4-1 with TRBJ1-1, with TRBD1 matching 8 bases. V shed 0 bases, J shed 4 bases, and the junction held 10 bases outside the gene matches. Germline-derived CDR1 and CDR2 are MGHRA and YSYEKL. The CDR3 sequence is 17 residues long.

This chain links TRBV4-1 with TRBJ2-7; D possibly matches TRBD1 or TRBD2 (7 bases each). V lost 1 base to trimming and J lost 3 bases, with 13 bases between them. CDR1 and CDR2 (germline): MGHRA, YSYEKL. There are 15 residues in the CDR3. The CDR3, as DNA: TGCGCCAGCAGCCAAGGGCCAGGGGGGGACTACGAGCAGTACGTC. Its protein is CASSQGPGGDYEQYV.

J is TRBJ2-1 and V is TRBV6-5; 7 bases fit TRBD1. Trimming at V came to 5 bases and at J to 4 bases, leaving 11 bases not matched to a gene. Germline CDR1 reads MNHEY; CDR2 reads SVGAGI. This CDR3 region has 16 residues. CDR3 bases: TGTGCCAGCAGTCTCGCCGAGACAGGGCTATACAATGAGCAGTTCTTC. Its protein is CASSLAETGLYNEQFF.